This T cell receptor beta chain was documented in a study of T cell responses to AZD1222 COVID-19 vaccine. This clone was seen a single time. Trimming removed 1 base from V and 0 bases from J, with 13 bases in between. This CDR3 is 17 amino acids long. Germline V gives CDR1 SGHTA, CDR2 FQGNSA. Some clones are missing from TCRdb's copy, which holds only in-frame ones; the method was immunoSEQ multiplex PCR. Counted here are about 170,000 clones, around 85% occurring once; the ten biggest clones make up 0.85% to 1.1%. The sequenced sample was peripheral blood, obtained 28 days after the second AZD1222 dose. This clonotype was obtained from an adult who received the AZD1222 COVID-19 vaccine. This chain links TRBV7-2 with TRBJ1-5; possibly TRBD1 for D (5 bases). Here the CDR3 reads CASSLGLGHDSNQPQHF. CDR3 sequence (DNA): TGTGCCAGCAGCTTAGGGTTGGGGCATGATAGCAATCAGCCCCAGCATTTT.